Shown below are 29 T cell receptor beta chains from a single sample sequenced in a study of blood T cells in healthy people across ages (dated by TCRdb to about 2015). The library was generated by 5' RACE. The sequencer listed for this sample is Illumina HiSeq 2500. A second PCR of roughly 7 to 12 cycles was performed with a sample-barcoded 5' primer and a J-beta primer mix. TCRdb reworked the public reads: Q25 trimming with fastp, MiXCR clone assembly, productive beta chains retained. Rows are unified per CDR3 protein, each entry keeping the most common DNA and genes. This sample comprises hundreds of thousands of distinct CDR3 sequences, 20% to 30% of them detected only once. The ten largest clones take up roughly 9% of the sample. These data are also associated with another study on T cells of mothers and their children.

The sample consisted of blood. The source is a boy aged 5-17 years in good health.

This clonotype was seen only a few times. The chain employs TRBV7-2 and TRBJ1-5; TRBD1 aligns across 8 bases. CDR1 and CDR2 from the germline V gene are SGHTA and FQGNSA. V trimming: 4 bases; J trimming: 6 bases; junction bases outside the gene matches: 2. The CDR3 is 13 amino acids. CDR3 amino acids: CASSSQGAQPQHF. Here the CDR3 DNA reads TGTGCCAGCAGCTCCCAGGGGGCTCAGCCCCAGCATTTT.

The chain links TRBV28 to TRBJ1-1; TRBD1 matches 9 bases. This CDR3 region has 16 residues. V shed 4 bases, J shed 6 bases, and the junction held 12 bases outside the gene matches. The germline V gene encodes CDR1 MDHEN and CDR2 SYDVKM. CDR3 sequence: CASSSLPGQGKAEAFF. CDR3 nucleotides: TGTGCCAGCAGTTCCCTTCCGGGACAGGGAAAGGCTGAAGCTTTCTTT.

The chain has TRBV5-1 and TRBJ1-2, with 7 bases that match TRBD1. Trimming at V came to 0 bases and at J to 8 bases, leaving 7 bases not matched to a gene. Germline V lookup: CDR1 SGHRS, CDR2 YFSETQ. CDR3 length: 14 amino acids. Written as DNA, the CDR3 is TGCGCCAGCAGCTTGGGAGGACAGGCCGGGGGCTACACCTTC. It codes for CASSLGGQAGGYTF.

This chain links TRBV29-1 with TRBJ2-1; 7 nucleotides align to TRBD2. The CDR3 extends over 14 amino acids. Germline assignment: CDR1 SQVTM and CDR2 ANQGSEA. Losses at the gene ends were 6 bases for V and 2 bases for J; bases not matched to a gene: 7. CDR3 nucleotides: TGCAGCGTGTGGAACGGACTAGCCTACAATGAGCAGTTCTTC. It specifies CSVWNGLAYNEQFF.

The chain joins TRBV20-1 to TRBJ1-2; 7 bases align to TRBD1. After removal of 5 bases from V and 7 bases from J, the junction contained 13 bases not matched to a gene. The CDR3 is 14 amino acids. Germline CDR1 and CDR2: DFQATT and SNEGSKA (reference sequence). CDR3 nucleotides: TGCAGTGCTGGAATTGAGGGGGCAAGGCGTGGCTACACCTTC. This gives the protein CSAGIEGARRGYTF.

This clonotype has only a few counts. V gene TRBV4-2 combines with J gene TRBJ2-5; no clear D. The J call may be in error: the DNA end matches TRBJ2-1 better. CDR3 size: 16 residues. Germline CDR1 and CDR2: LGHNA and YNFKEQ. The CDR3 reads CASSQAPNIPYNEQFF. DNA of the CDR3: TGTGCCAGCAGCCAGGCCCCAAACATTCCCTACAATGAGCAGTTCTTC.

The genes are TRBV6-2 or TRBV6-3 and TRBJ2-7; 10 bases line up with TRBD2. Germline loops: CDR1 MNHEY, CDR2 SVGEGT. The CDR3 length is 16 residues. Germline trimming cut 0 bases from V and 5 bases from J; bases unmatched to any gene: 7. CDR3 amino acids: CASSYSKRSGGDEQYF. The CDR3 DNA is TGTGCCAGCAGTTACTCGAAACGCAGCGGGGGGGACGAGCAGTACTTC.

In this sample, this clonotype turned up a few times. The rearrangement links TRBV3-1 to TRBJ1-5; D unresolved. The CDR3 consists of 12 residues. Per germline, CDR1 LGHDT and CDR2 YNNKEL (reference sequence). Trimming took off 2 bases at V and 3 bases at J, with 2 bases between the two ends. In DNA, the CDR3 is TGTGCCAGCAGCCAACACAATCAGCCCCAGCATTTT. Translation gives CASSQHNQPQHF.

CDR3 bases: TGCAGCGCCGAGTCTGGGCAGGGGATGAATGAGCAGTTCTTC. This encodes CSAESGQGMNEQFF. The rearrangement links TRBV29-1 to TRBJ2-1; tentative D call: TRBD1 (6 bases). Germline CDR1 is SQVTM and CDR2 is ANQGSEA. Trimming left V 7 bases short and J 7 bases short, with 20 bases between. CDR3 length: 14 residues.

A few counts support this clonotype. The rearrangement uses TRBV6-4 and TRBJ2-2, with a weak D call TRBD2 (5 bases). CDR1 is MRHNA, CDR2 SNTAGT, per germline. The CDR3 extends over 14 amino acids. Trimming shortened V by 4 bases and J by 2 bases, and 8 bases separated the two germline ends. The CDR3 nucleotides are TGTGCCAGCAGTGTAGCGCCTAACACCGGGGAGCTGTTTTTT. This codes for CASSVAPNTGELFF.

CDR3 sequence (DNA): TGTGCCAGCACCCCCGAGGTCGCCAACGTCCTGACTTTC. It encodes CASTPEVANVLTF. The chain employs TRBV7-8 and TRBJ2-6; D uncertain. The V end lost 7 bases, the J end lost 7 bases, and 11 bases lay between the germline ends. CDR3 length: 13 residues. Germline-derived CDR1 and CDR2 are SGHVS and FQNEAQ. Full variable domain (missing parts from reference TRBV7-8 and TRBJ2-6): GAGVSQSPRYKVAKRGQDVALRCDPISGHVSLFWYQQALGQGPEFLTYFQNEAQLDKSGLPSDRFFAERPEGSVSTLKIQRTQQEDSAVYLCASTPEVANVLTFGAGSRLTVL.

The chain combines TRBV6-5 with TRBJ2-5, with TRBD1 matching over 7 bases. The CDR3 has 18 residues. V lost 0 bases and J lost 5; bases outside the gene matches: 15. Germline loops: CDR1 MNHEY, CDR2 SVGAGI. Here the CDR3 DNA reads TGTGCCAGCAGTTACTCGCCCCCCACAGGAAGGGGGCTGGAGACCCAGTACTTC. This translates into CASSYSPPTGRGLETQYF.

This clonotype was observed a few times. The chain employs TRBV7-2 and TRBJ2-1; no clear D gene. CDR1 SGHTA and CDR2 FQGNSA come from the germline V gene. V was shortened by 5 bases and J by 1 base, with 9 bases between the two germline ends. This CDR3 region has 14 residues. The CDR3 sequence: CASSRDGSYNEQFF. The CDR3 coding sequence is TGTGCCAGCAGCCGCGATGGATCCTACAATGAGCAGTTCTTC.

The J gene is TRBJ1-2, the V gene TRBV2; 8 positions match TRBD1. The CDR3 has 15 residues. With 7 bases clipped from V and 4 bases from J, the junction kept 11 bases outside the gene matches. The germline CDR1 and CDR2 sequences are SNHLY and FYNNEI. This CDR3 is CASTNPDRALYGYTF. The CDR3 nucleotides read TGTGCCAGCACAAACCCGGACAGGGCCCTCTATGGCTACACCTTC.

This clonotype was observed a few times. At one end, the junction sequence differs from germline, possibly due to a read error. This chain uses TRBV7-7 with TRBJ2-5, with D maybe TRBD2 (6 bases). The CDR3 extends over 14 amino acids. Germline V CDR1 and CDR2: SSHAT, FNYEAQ (reference sequence). CDR3: CASSLGGALETQYF. The CDR3 nucleotides read TGTGCTAGCAGCTTAGGCGGGGCGCTGGAGACCCAGTACTTC.

There are many counts of this clonotype. This chain connects TRBV3-1 to TRBJ2-5, with unresolved D. The germline gives CDR1 LGHDT, CDR2 YNNKEL (reference sequence). The CDR3 has 13 amino acids. Trimming stripped 3 bases from V and 7 bases from J, with 12 bases between. In nucleotides, the CDR3 is TGTGCCAGCAGCCAGATGGCCTCCGGGACCCAGTACTTC. This gives the protein CASSQMASGTQYF.

The rearrangement joins TRBV20-1 to TRBJ2-5, with 7 positions matching TRBD2. Germline CDR1 DFQATT, CDR2 SNEGSKA (reference sequence). The CDR3 covers 16 residues. J gave up 4 bases and V 0 bases, and 11 bases lay outside the gene matches. The CDR3 DNA follows: TGCAGTGCTAGAGATACGGGGGGATTCCTCCTAGAGACCCAGTACTTC. As protein: CSARDTGGFLLETQYF.

This clonotype appeared a few times. V and J are TRBV25-1 and TRBJ2-7; TRBD1 matches 8 bases. Germline V gene sequence: CDR1 MGHDK, CDR2 SYGVNS. This CDR3 has 15 amino acids. Germline trimming cut 2 bases from V and 7 bases from J; bases unmatched to any gene: 10. CDR3 amino acids: CASSERQGLLREQYF. The CDR3 DNA is TGTGCCAGCAGTGAACGACAGGGGCTATTAAGGGAGCAGTACTTC.

This rearrangement joins TRBV24-1 to TRBJ1-1, with 7 positions matching TRBD1. The CDR3 loop spans 16 amino acids. The ends lost 2 bases at V and 10 bases at J; junction bases unmatched: 15. Germline values: CDR1 KGHDR, CDR2 SFDVKD. CDR3 loop: CATSDSNVRDSIRAFF. Here the CDR3 DNA reads TGTGCCACCAGTGATTCCAACGTCCGGGACAGCATACGAGCTTTCTTT.

The chain joins TRBV7-8 to TRBJ2-1; 7 nucleotides line up with TRBD2. The J segment lost 7 bases and the V segment lost 1 base, leaving 7 bases of the junction unmatched. The CDR3 contains 15 residues. Germline V gives CDR1 SGHVS, CDR2 FQNEAQ. The CDR3 region is CASSLGGGGRNEQFF. CDR3 sequence (DNA): TGTGCCAGCAGCTTAGGTGGGGGGGGTCGGAATGAGCAGTTCTTC.

The J gene is TRBJ1-2, the V gene TRBV29-1; tentative D call: TRBD1 (6 bases). The V gene lost 5 bases and the J gene lost 4 bases, with 11 bases spanning the gap. CDR1 SQVTM and CDR2 ANQGSEA come from the germline V gene. The CDR3 has 12 amino acids. CDR3 bases: TGCAGCGTTAGCGGACAGCTCTATGGCTACACCTTC. Protein sequence: CSVSGQLYGYTF.

The V call is TRBV20-1, the J call TRBJ2-5; D is undetermined. Germline V gives CDR1 DFQATT, CDR2 SNEGSKA (reference sequence). This CDR3 has 11 amino acids. The V gene lost 6 bases and the J gene lost 3 bases, with 8 bases spanning the gap. The CDR3 here is CSASKKETQYF. For the CDR3, the DNA is TGCAGTGCCTCCAAGAAAGAGACCCAGTACTTC.

The sample holds a few counts of this clonotype. The chain couples TRBV30 to TRBJ2-3; D is unresolved. Germline lookup yields CDR1 GTSNPN and CDR2 SVGIG (reference sequence). V dropped 1 base and J dropped 6 bases, with 5 bases sitting between them. The CDR3 extends over 11 amino acids. Here the CDR3 reads CAWSGGDTQYF. The CDR3 bases are TGTGCCTGGAGTGGCGGTGATACGCAGTATTTT.

This clonotype has a handful of counts. The chain employs TRBV7-3 and TRBJ2-7; no clear D gene. The germline V gene encodes CDR1 SGHTA and CDR2 FQGTGA. The V gene lost 4 bases and the J gene lost 6 bases, with 16 bases spanning the gap. The CDR3 is 14 residues long. CDR3 DNA: TGTGCCAGCAGCTCTGCTAGTTCAGCTGGCGAGCAGTACTTC. Translating gives CASSSASSAGEQYF.

This clonotype was counted only a few times. The rearrangement uses TRBV6-4 and TRBJ2-1; D uncertain. Germline CDR1 and CDR2: MRHNA and SNTAGT. Trimming took 0 bases from V and 6 from J, leaving 9 bases between them. This CDR3 region has 14 residues. DNA of the CDR3: TGTGCCAGCAGTGACTCCGAGGAAGGCAATGAGCAGTTCTTC. Translated, it gives CASSDSEEGNEQFF.

This chain uses TRBV3-1 with TRBJ1-5, with TRBD1 as a possible D gene (5 bases). CDR1 is LGHDT, CDR2 YNNKEL, per germline (reference sequence). The germline V and J ends were trimmed by 0 bases and 6 bases, with 12 bases remaining between them. The CDR3 is made up of 15 amino acids. The CDR3 reads CASSQEGRGGQPQHF. The CDR3, as DNA: TGTGCCAGCAGCCAAGAAGGCCGGGGCGGTCAGCCCCAGCATTTT.

V gene TRBV28 combines with J gene TRBJ2-3, with 7 bases fitting TRBD2. Trimming took 1 base from V and 3 from J; bases not matched to a gene: 4. Germline CDR1 and CDR2: MDHEN and SYDVKM. The CDR3 has 15 residues. CDR3 nucleotides: TGTGCCAGCAGTTTATACCGGGGGGAAACAGATACGCAGTATTTT. It translates to CASSLYRGETDTQYF.

This clonotype occurred a few times. The chain couples TRBV29-1 to TRBJ1-2, with 9 bases fitting TRBD1. V trimming: 6 bases; J trimming: 4 bases; junction bases outside the gene matches: 15. This CDR3 has 16 residues. Germline V lookup: CDR1 SQVTM, CDR2 ANQGSEA. The CDR3, as DNA: TGCAGCGTCGATTTGAAAGGACAGGGGTCTTTCTATGGCTACACCTTC. Its protein product is CSVDLKGQGSFYGYTF.

The CDR3 loop reads CASSPPGTKPETQYF. CDR3 nucleotide sequence: TGCGCCAGCTCCCCTCCCGGTACCAAACCGGAGACCCAGTACTTC. The chain employs TRBV4-1 and TRBJ2-5; no reliable D call. This CDR3 has 15 amino acids. V was shortened by 8 bases and J by 5 bases, with 21 bases between the two germline ends. Germline V gene sequence: CDR1 MGHRA, CDR2 YSYEKL.